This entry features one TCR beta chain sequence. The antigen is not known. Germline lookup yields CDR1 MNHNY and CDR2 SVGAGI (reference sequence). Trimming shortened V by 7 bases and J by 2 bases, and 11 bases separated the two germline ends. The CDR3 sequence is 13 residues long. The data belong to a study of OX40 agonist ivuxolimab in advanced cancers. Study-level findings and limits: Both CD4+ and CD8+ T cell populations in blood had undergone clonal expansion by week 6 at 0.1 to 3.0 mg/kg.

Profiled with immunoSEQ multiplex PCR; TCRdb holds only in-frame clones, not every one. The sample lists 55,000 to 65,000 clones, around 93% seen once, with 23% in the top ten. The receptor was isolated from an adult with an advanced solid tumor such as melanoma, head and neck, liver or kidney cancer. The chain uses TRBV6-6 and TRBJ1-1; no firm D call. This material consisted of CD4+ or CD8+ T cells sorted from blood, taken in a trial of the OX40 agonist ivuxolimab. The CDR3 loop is CASTPGRNTEAFF. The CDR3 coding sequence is TGTGCCAGCACCCCGGGGAGAAACACTGAAGCTTTCTTT.